This paragraph reports one T cell receptor beta chain. The antigen is unknown. This sample stems from a study of T cells expressing NK-cell markers. Study context: The authors sequenced eight donors, of whom seven were HCMV-seropositive and one was seronegative.

Findings of the study overall: About 1.0-8% of CD8+ T cells in more than five donors belonged to dominant NKG2C+ clonotypes.

Researchers built TCR beta cDNA using 5'RACE template switching with UMIs. TCRdb re-called the 5' RACE reads and shows each CDR3 protein once, DNA omitted. The table counts more than 400,000 distinct CDR3 sequences; roughly 7.2% lies in the top ten. This CDR3 comprises 12 residues. CDR1 DFQATT and CDR2 SNEGSKA come from the germline V gene (reference sequence). The sample comprised blood T cells: a sorted CD56 or NKG2C T cell subset, CD4+ or CD8+ T cells, or bulk PBMC T cells (not recorded which). This clonotype originated in a woman aged 18 to 75 in good health. The rearrangement links TRBV20-1 to TRBJ2-1; TCRdb's assignment of TRBD2 cannot be checked, as there is no DNA. The CDR3: CSANGLAAEQFF.